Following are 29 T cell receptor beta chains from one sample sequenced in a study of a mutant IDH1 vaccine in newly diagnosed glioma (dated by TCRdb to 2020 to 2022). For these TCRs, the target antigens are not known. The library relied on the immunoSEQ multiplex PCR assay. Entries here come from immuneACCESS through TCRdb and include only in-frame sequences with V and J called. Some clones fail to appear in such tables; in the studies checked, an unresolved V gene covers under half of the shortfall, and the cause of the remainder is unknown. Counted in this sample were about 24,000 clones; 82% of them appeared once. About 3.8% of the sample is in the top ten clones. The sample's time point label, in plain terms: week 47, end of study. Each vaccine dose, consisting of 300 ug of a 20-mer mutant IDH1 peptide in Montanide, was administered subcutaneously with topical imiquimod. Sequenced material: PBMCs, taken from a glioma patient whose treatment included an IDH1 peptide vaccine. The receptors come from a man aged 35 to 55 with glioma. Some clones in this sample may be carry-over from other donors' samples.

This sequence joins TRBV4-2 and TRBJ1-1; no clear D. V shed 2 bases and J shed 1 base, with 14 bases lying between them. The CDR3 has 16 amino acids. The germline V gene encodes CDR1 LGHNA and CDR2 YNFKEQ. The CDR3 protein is CASSQQDARPNTEAFF. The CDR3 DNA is TGTGCCAGCAGCCAACAAGACGCGAGACCGAACACTGAAGCTTTCTTT.

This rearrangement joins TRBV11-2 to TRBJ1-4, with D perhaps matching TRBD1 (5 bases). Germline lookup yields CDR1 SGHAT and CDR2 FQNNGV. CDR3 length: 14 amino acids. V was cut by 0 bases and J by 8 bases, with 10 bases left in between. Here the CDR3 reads CASSLDRWDEKLFF. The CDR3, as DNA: TGTGCCAGCAGCTTAGATCGCTGGGACGAAAAACTGTTTTTT.

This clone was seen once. CDR3 nucleotide sequence: TGCGCCAGCAGCTCCCGGGACAGGGGTTGGGAGCAGTACTTC. It is translated as CASSSRDRGWEQYF. J is TRBJ2-7 and V is TRBV5-1, with 10 bases aligning to TRBD1. The CDR3 spans 14 residues. The junction had 7 bases not matched to a gene; V was cut back by 3 bases and J by 7 bases. Germline values: CDR1 SGHRS, CDR2 YFSETQ.

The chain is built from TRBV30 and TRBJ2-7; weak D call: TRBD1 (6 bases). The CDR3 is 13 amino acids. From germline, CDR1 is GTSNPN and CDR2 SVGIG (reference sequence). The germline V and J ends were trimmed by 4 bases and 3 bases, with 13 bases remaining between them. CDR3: CAWTQGSLYEQYF. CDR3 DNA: TGTGCCTGGACACAGGGATCACTCTACGAGCAGTACTTC.

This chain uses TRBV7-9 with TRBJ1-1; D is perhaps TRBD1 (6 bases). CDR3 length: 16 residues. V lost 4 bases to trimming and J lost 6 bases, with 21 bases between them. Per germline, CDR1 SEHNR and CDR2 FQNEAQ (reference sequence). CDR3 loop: CASSSWGGGTDSEAFF. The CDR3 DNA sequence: TGTGCCAGCAGCTCCTGGGGAGGGGGAACCGACTCTGAAGCTTTCTTT.

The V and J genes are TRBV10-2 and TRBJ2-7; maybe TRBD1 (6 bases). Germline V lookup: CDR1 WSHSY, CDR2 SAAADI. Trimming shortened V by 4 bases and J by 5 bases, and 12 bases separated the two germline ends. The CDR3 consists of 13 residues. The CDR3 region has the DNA TGCGCCAGCAGTGTCGCAGGGGTCCACGAGCAGTACTTC. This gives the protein CASSVAGVHEQYF.

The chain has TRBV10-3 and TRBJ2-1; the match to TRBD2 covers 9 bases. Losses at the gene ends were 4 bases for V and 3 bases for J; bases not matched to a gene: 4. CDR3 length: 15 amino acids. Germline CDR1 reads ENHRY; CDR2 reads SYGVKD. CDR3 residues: CAISGILAGYNEQFF. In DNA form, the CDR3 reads TGTGCCATCAGTGGCATACTAGCGGGCTACAATGAGCAGTTCTTC.

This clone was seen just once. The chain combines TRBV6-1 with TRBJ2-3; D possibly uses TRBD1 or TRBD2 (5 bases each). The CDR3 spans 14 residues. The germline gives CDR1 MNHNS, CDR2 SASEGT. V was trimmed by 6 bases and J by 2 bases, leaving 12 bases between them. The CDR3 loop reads CASRFEGFTDTQYF. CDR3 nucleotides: TGTGCCAGCAGGTTTGAGGGGTTCACAGATACGCAGTATTTT.

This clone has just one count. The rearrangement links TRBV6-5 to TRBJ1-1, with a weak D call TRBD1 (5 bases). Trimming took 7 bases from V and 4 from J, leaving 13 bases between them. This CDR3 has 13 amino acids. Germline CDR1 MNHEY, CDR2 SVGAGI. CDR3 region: CASKVAGTTEAFF. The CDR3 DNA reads TGTGCCAGCAAAGTTGCAGGGACCACTGAAGCTTTCTTT.

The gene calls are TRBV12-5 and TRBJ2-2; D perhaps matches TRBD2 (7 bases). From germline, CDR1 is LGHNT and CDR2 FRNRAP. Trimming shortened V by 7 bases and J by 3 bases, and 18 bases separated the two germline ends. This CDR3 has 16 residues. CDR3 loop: CASVLRGGGDTGELFF. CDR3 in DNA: TGTGCTAGTGTTCTTAGGGGGGGTGGAGACACCGGGGAGCTGTTTTTT. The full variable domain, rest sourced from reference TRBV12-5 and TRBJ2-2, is DARVTQTPRHKVTEMGQEVTMRCQPILGHNTVFWYRQTMMQGLELLAYFRNRAPLDDSGMPKDRFSAEMPDATLATLKIQPSEPRDSAVYFCASVLRGGGDTGELFFGEGSRLTVL.

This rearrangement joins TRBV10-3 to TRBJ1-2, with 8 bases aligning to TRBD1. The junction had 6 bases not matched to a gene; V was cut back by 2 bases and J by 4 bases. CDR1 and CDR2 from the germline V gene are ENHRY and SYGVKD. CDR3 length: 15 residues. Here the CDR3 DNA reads TGTGCCATCAGTGAGACAGGGGGTGAGGGCTATGGCTACACCTTC. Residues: CAISETGGEGYGYTF.

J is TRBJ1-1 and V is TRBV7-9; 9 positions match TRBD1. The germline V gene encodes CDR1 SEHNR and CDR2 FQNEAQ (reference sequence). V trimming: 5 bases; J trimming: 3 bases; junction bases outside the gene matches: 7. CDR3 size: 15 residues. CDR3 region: CASSIHRGQDTEAFF. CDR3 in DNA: TGTGCCAGCAGCATTCACAGGGGGCAGGACACTGAAGCTTTCTTT.

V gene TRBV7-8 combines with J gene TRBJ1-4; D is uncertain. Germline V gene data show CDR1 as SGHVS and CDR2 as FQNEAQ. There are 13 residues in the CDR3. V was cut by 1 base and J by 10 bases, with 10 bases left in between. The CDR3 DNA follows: TGTGCCAGCAGCTTAGGCCCGACGGGAAAACTGTTTTTT. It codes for CASSLGPTGKLFF.

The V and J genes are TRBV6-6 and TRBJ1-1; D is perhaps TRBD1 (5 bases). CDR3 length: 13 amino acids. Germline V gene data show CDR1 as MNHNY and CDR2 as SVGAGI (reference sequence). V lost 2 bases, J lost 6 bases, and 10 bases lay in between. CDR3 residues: CASSYLVGAEAFF. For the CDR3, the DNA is TGTGCCAGCAGTTACCTAGTAGGGGCTGAAGCTTTCTTT.

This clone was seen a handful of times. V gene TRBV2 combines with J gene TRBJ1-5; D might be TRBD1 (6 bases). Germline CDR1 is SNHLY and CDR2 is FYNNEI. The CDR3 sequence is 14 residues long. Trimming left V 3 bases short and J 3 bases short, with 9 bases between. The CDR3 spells CASSDGQSNQPQHF. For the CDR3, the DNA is TGTGCCAGCAGTGACGGACAGTCCAATCAGCCCCAGCATTTT.

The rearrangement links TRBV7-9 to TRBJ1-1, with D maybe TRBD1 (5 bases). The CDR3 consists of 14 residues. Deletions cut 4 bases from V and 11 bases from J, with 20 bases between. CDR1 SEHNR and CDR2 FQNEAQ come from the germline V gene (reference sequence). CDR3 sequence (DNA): TGTGCCAGCAGCTCCCGGGGCCCCGGCGGCGCCGCTTTCTTT. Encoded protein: CASSSRGPGGAAFF.

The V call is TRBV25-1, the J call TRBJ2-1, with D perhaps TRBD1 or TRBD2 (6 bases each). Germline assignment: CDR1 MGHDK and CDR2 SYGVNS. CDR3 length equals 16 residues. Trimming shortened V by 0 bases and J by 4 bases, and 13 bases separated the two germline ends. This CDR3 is CASSEYRGRGYNEQFF. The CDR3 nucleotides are TGTGCCAGCAGTGAATATCGGGGGCGAGGGTACAATGAGCAGTTCTTC.

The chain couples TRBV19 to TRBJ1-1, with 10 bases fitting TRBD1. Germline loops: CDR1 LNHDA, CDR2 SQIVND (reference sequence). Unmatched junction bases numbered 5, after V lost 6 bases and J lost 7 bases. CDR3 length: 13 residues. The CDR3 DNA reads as TGTGCCAGTAGCCCGACAGGGGGCAATGAAGCTTTCTTT. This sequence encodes CASSPTGGNEAFF.

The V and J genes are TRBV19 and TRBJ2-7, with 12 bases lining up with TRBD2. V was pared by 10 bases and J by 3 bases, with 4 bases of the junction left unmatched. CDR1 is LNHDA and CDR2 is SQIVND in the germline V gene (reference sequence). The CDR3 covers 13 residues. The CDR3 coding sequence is TGTGCCACATCACTAGCGGGGGGCTACGAGCAGTACTTC. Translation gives CATSLAGGYEQYF.

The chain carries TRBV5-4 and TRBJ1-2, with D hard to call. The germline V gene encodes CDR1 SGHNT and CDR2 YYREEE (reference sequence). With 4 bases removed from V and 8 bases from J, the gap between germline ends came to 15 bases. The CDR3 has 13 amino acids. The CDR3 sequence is CASSPTTARGYTF. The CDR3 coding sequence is TGTGCCAGCAGCCCTACTACCGCCCGGGGCTACACCTTC.

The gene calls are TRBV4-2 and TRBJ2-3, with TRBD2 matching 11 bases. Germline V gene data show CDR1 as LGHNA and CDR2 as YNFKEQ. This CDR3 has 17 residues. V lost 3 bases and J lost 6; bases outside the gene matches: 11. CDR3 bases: TGTGCCAGCAGCCAGTGGGCGGGTAGCGGGGGGGGTGATACGCAGTATTTT. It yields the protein CASSQWAGSGGGDTQYF.

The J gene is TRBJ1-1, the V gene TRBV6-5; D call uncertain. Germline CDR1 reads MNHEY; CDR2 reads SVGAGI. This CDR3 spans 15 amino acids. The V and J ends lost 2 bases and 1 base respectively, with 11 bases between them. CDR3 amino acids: CASSYSGFGNTEAFF. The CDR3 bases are TGTGCCAGCAGTTACAGTGGGTTTGGGAACACTGAAGCTTTCTTT.

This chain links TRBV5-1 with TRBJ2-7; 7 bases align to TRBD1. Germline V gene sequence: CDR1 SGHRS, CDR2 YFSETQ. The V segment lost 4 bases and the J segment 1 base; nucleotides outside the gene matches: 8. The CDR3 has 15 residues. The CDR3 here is CASSVTRDSSYEQYF. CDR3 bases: TGCGCCAGCAGCGTCACCCGGGACAGTTCCTACGAGCAGTACTTC.

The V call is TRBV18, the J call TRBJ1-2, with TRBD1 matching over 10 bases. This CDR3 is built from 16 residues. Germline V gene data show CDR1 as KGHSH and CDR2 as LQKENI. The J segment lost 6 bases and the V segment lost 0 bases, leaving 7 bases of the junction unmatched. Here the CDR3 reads CASSPPWTGGGDGYTF. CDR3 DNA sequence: TGTGCCAGCTCACCACCGTGGACAGGGGGTGGCGATGGCTACACCTTC. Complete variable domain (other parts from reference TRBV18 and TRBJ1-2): NAGVMQNPRHLVRRRGQEARLRCSPMKGHSHVYWYRQLPEEGLKFMVYLQKENIIDESGMPKERFSAEFPKEGPSILRIQQVVRGDSAAYFCASSPPWTGGGDGYTFGSGTRLTVV.

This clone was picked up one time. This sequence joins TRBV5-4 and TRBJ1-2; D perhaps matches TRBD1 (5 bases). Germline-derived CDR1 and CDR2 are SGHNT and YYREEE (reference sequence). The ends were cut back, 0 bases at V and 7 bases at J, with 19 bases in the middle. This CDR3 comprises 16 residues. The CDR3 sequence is CASSLGGEDSRGGYTF. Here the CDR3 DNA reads TGTGCCAGCAGCTTGGGAGGGGAGGACTCCCGTGGTGGCTACACCTTC.

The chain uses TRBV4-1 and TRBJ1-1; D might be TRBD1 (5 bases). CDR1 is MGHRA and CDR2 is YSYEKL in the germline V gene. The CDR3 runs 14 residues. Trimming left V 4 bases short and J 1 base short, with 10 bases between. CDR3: CASSLGQGNTEAFF. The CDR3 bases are TGCGCCAGCAGCCTAGGGCAGGGGAACACTGAAGCTTTCTTT.

The CDR3 DNA reads TGTGCCAGTAGCTTGGGACAGCTTCGTTCTGGAAACACCATATATTTT. Residues: CASSLGQLRSGNTIYF. The J gene is TRBJ1-3, the V gene TRBV19; 7 bases are shared with TRBD1. The ends lost 6 bases at V and 1 base at J; junction bases unmatched: 9. The CDR3 is 16 amino acids. Germline V gives CDR1 LNHDA, CDR2 SQIVND (reference sequence).

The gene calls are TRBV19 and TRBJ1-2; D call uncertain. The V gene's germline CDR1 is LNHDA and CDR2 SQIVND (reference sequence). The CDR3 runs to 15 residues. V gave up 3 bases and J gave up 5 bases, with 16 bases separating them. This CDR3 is CASSIERQNGYGYTF. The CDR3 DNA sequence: TGTGCCAGTAGTATTGAGAGACAAAACGGGTATGGCTACACCTTC.

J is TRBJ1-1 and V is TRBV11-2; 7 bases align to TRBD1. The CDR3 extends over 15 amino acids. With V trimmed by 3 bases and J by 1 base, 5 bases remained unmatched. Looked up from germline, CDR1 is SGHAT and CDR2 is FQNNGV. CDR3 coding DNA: TGTGCCAGCAGCTTCACGGGACAGCAGAACACTGAAGCTTTCTTT. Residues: CASSFTGQQNTEAFF.